The entry that follows covers one T cell receptor (beta chain) sequence. The V gene's germline CDR1 is SGHTA and CDR2 FQGNSA. The CDR3 is 13 residues long. The V gene end was trimmed by 8 bases and the J gene end by 7 bases; junction bases not matched to a gene: 4. Using immunoSEQ multiplex PCR, the repertoire was profiled, and TCRdb retains in-frame clones only, with some absent. The data show tens of thousands of clones, 91% seen once. The data were obtained in a study of T cell changes during pregnancy in multiple sclerosis. The V gene is TRBV7-2, the J gene TRBJ2-1; 11 nucleotides line up with TRBD1. The sequence came from a female donor in good health, enrolled as a control in a pregnancy study. The sequencing here drew on CD4+ T cells from peripheral blood mononuclear cells, taken in the third trimester of pregnancy. This chain's CDR3 is CASGQGAWNEQFF. DNA of the CDR3: TGTGCCAGCGGACAGGGGGCTTGGAATGAGCAGTTCTTC.